This TCR beta chain stems from a study of control samples from healthy donors and cancer patients. Sequenced by immunoSEQ multiplex PCR; TCRdb stores in-frame clones only, minus some. The data show under 30,000 clones, with almost 85% seen just once and around 6.7% held by the top ten. The CDR3 has 14 residues. The germline gives CDR1 MNHEY, CDR2 SVGAGI. The V gene end was trimmed by 10 bases and the J gene end by 1 base; junction bases not matched to a gene: 6. This TCR derives from a woman aged 60-75 years with head and neck cancer. The specimen sequenced was PBMCs. The J gene is TRBJ2-2, the V gene TRBV6-5, with 7 nucleotides matching TRBD1. CDR3 region: CANSGTENTGELFF. Here the CDR3 DNA reads TGTGCCAACTCTGGGACAGAGAACACCGGGGAGCTGTTTTTT.